This is a list of T cell receptor beta chains from one sample in a study of blood T cells in healthy people across ages. TCRdb re-derived calls from the 5' RACE reads in MiXCR, one entry per CDR3 protein. The sample lists fewer than 1.5 million distinct CDR3 sequences; 35% to 45% were seen once. Sequences were obtained from blood. The source is a woman aged 18 to 35 in good health. Both conserved end residues are part of each CDR3. Each record gives: clone size, J gene, D gene, V gene, CDR3 protein, CDR3 DNA. A D gene is named only where the DNA matches it firmly. Some rows have no size entry. The others give once, few or many, or a class for an expanded clone.

few TRBJ2-1 . TRBV28 CASSLGSMGYEQFF TGTGCCAGCAGTTTGGGGTCGATGGGGTATGAGCAGTTCTTC
. TRBJ1-3 . TRBV27 CASSKEAGYSGNTIYF TGTGCCAGCAGCAAAGAAGCGGGATACTCTGGAAACACCATATATTTT
. TRBJ2-3 . TRBV11-1 CASSWPADTQYF TGTGCCAGCAGCTGGCCCGCAGATACGCAGTATTTT
. TRBJ2-1 TRBD2 TRBV14 CASSRGLAGSDEQFF TGTGCCAGCAGCCGGGGACTAGCGGGAAGCGATGAGCAGTTCTTC
. TRBJ1-4 TRBD1 TRBV20-1 CSARRGQGEKLFF TGCAGTGCTAGGAGGGGGCAAGGAGAAAAACTGTTTTTT
few TRBJ2-7 . TRBV6-1 CASSPPPIPRKAYEQYF TGTGCCAGCAGTCCCCCACCGATCCCGAGGAAAGCCTACGAGCAGTACTTC
few TRBJ2-3 . TRBV3-1 CASSGWGYRTDTQYF TGTGCCAGCAGCGGCTGGGGATATCGCACAGATACGCAGTATTTT
. TRBJ2-5 . TRBV5-1 CASSRGTYQETQYF TGCGCCAGCAGCCGTGGGACTTACCAAGAGACCCAGTACTTC
. TRBJ2-1 TRBD2 TRBV9 CASSASVAGGPGEQFF TGTGCCAGCAGCGCCTCCGTAGCGGGAGGGCCGGGGGAGCAGTTCTTC
few TRBJ2-5 TRBD2 TRBV7-9 CASSLVRAGSQETQYF TGTGCCAGCAGCTTAGTTAGAGCGGGAAGTCAAGAGACCCAGTACTTC
. TRBJ2-3 . TRBV23-1 CASRLFHGEGSTDTQYF TGCGCCAGCAGACTGTTTCACGGAGAGGGGAGCACAGATACGCAGTATTTT
few TRBJ2-1 . TRBV5-1 CASSLGDSSSYNEQFF TGCGCCAGCAGCTTGGGGGACTCCAGCTCCTACAATGAGCAGTTCTTC
. TRBJ2-3 . TRBV27 CASSSPNRNTDTQYF TGTGCCAGCAGTTCCCCAAACAGAAACACAGATACGCAGTATTTT
. TRBJ2-3 . TRBV2 CASSEFVGTDTQYF TGTGCCAGCAGTGAATTTGTAGGCACAGATACGCAGTATTTT
few TRBJ2-5 TRBD2 TRBV15 CATSPLWASGGGNYNEQYF TGTGCCACCAGTCCCTTGTGGGCTAGCGGGGGGGGTAACTACAATGAGCAGTACTTC
once TRBJ1-1 . TRBV12-3/TRBV12-4 CASSRRTVVKNTEAFF TGTGCCAGCAGTCGGAGGACCGTCGTCAAGAACACTGAAGCTTTCTTT
. TRBJ2-5 TRBD1 TRBV7-2 CVSSSLSGTVQETQYF TGTGTCAGCAGCTCCCTAAGTGGGACAGTCCAAGAGACCCAGTACTTC
. TRBJ2-5 TRBD2 TRBV5-1 CASSRTSDYQETQYF TGCGCCAGCAGCCGGACTAGCGACTACCAAGAGACCCAGTACTTC
. TRBJ2-5 . TRBV5-1 CASSPRDNRQETQYF TGCGCCAGCAGCCCGCGGGATAACCGCCAAGAGACCCAGTACTTC
. TRBJ2-7 TRBD2 TRBV27 CASSLSGRRDEQYF TGTGCCAGCAGCCTAAGCGGGAGGAGGGACGAGCAGTACTTC
few TRBJ2-1 . TRBV7-9 CASSLALGDEQFF TGTGCCAGCAGCTTAGCTCTGGGGGATGAGCAGTTCTTC
. TRBJ1-5 . TRBV21-1 CASSVDKLIGHQPQHF TGTGCCAGCAGCGTGGACAAGTTGATCGGTCATCAGCCCCAGCATTTT
. TRBJ2-1 . TRBV5-1 CASSLAQDSGYEQFF TGCGCCAGCAGCTTGGCCCAAGACAGCGGCTACGAGCAGTTCTTC
once TRBJ2-7 TRBD2 TRBV4-2 CASSQEGLAGYNEQYF TGTGCCAGCAGCCAAGAAGGGCTAGCGGGATACAATGAGCAGTACTTC
. TRBJ2-2 . TRBV20-1 CSARAPGANTGELFF TGCAGTGCTAGAGCCCCGGGCGCGAACACCGGGGAGCTGTTTTTT
few TRBJ2-7 . TRBV7-6 CASSLLNLGQGPPYEQYF TGTGCCAGCAGCTTACTAAATCTGGGCCAGGGACCTCCCTACGAGCAGTACTTC
. TRBJ1-6 . TRBV2 CASSESGRDNSPLHF TGTGCCAGCAGTGAGTCAGGCAGGGACAATTCACCCCTCCACTTT
. TRBJ2-1 . TRBV2 CASSAIRSLGEQFF TGTGCCAGCAGTGCTATTCGGAGTCTCGGTGAGCAGTTCTTC
many TRBJ2-3 . TRBV12-3/TRBV12-4 CASSLAGHTDTQYF TGTGCCAGCAGTTTAGCGGGTCACACAGATACGCAGTATTTT